Each of the 5 T cell receptor beta chains below was sequenced from the same sample in a study of blood T cell repertoires in COVID-19. Only in-frame clones appear in the TCRdb table, and some are missing; sequencing was by immunoSEQ multiplex PCR. The table has about 220,000 clones, more than 70% seen once. Input material: peripheral blood. Source of these receptors: a human donor in a cohort sampled during active COVID-19.

The CDR3 DNA reads as TGTGCCAGCAGCCTCAGGGGGAACAATGAGCAGTTCTTC. It codes for CASSLRGNNEQFF. The chain carries TRBV5-4 and TRBJ2-1; 7 bases fit TRBD1. The CDR3 length is 13 residues. The junction had 3 bases not matched to a gene; V was cut back by 4 bases and J by 5 bases. The germline V gene has CDR1 SGHNT and CDR2 YYREEE (reference sequence).

V usage is TRBV28 and J usage is TRBJ1-2, with 8 nucleotides matching TRBD1. V trimming: 2 bases; J trimming: 7 bases; junction bases outside the gene matches: 6. The germline gives CDR1 MDHEN, CDR2 SYDVKM. This CDR3 is 14 amino acids long. CDR3 sequence reads: CASSLKAGGSGYTF. CDR3 in DNA: TGTGCCAGCAGTTTAAAGGCAGGGGGCTCTGGCTACACCTTC.

This clone was observed once. The chain has TRBV9 and TRBJ1-3; D is undetermined. The CDR3 extends over 13 amino acids. Trimming took 0 bases from V and 9 from J, leaving 10 bases between them. Germline CDR1 and CDR2: SGDLS and YYNGEE. The CDR3 DNA follows: TGTGCCAGCAGCGTAGATTCAGTTCGCACCATATATTTT. Its translation: CASSVDSVRTIYF.

The rearrangement links TRBV7-9 to TRBJ2-7; tentative D call: TRBD1 (6 bases). The V gene's germline CDR1 is SEHNR and CDR2 FQNEAQ (reference sequence). The CDR3 is 15 amino acids. Trimming cost V 5 bases and J 4 bases, with 18 bases left between them. CDR3 amino acids: CASSPGQMSTYEQYF. CDR3 nucleotide sequence: TGTGCCAGCAGCCCCGGACAGATGTCAACTTACGAGCAGTACTTC. The entire variable domain, with the rest obtained from reference TRBV7-9 and TRBJ2-7, is as follows: DTGVSQNPRHKITKRGQNVTFRCDPISEHNRLYWYRQTLGQGPEFLTYFQNEAQLEKSRLLSDRFSAERPKGSFSTLEIQRTEQGDSAMYLCASSPGQMSTYEQYFGPGTRLTVT.

This clone occurred a few times. This chain links TRBV5-6 with TRBJ2-2, with unresolved D. This CDR3 has 14 amino acids. Germline V gene sequence: CDR1 SGHDT, CDR2 YYEEEE. V was trimmed by 3 bases and J by 4 bases, leaving 10 bases between them. In DNA, the CDR3 is TGTGCCAGCAGCTCCTTCGGGTCCACCGGGGAGCTGTTTTTT. It encodes CASSSFGSTGELFF.